Listed below are T cell receptor beta chains from one sample, sequenced in a study of blood T cell repertoires in COVID-19. Profiled with immunoSEQ multiplex PCR; TCRdb holds only in-frame clones, not every one. The sample consists of tens of thousands of clones, roughly 90% of them appearing once. Sequences were obtained from peripheral blood. The source is a man in his sixties with active or convalescent COVID-19. Both conserved end residues are part of each CDR3. D genes are given only for firm matches. Part of the rows lack a size; the others show once, few, many or a class for expanded clones.

v_gene	abundance	j_gene	d_gene	CDR3aa	CDR3nt
TRBV19	NA	TRBJ2-2	TRBD1	CASSISGGSTGELFF	TGTGCCAGTAGTATATCAGGGGGCAGCACCGGGGAGCTGTTTTTT
TRBV7-3	NA	TRBJ2-7	TRBD1	CASSRQGSEQYF	TGTGCCAGCAGCAGACAGGGTTCCGAGCAGTACTTC
TRBV5-1	few	TRBJ1-2	NA	CASSSDSSNYGYTF	TGCGCCAGCAGCTCCGACAGTTCTAACTATGGCTACACCTTC
TRBV7-6	few	TRBJ2-1	TRBD2	CASSRRLAGGSWNEQFF	TGTGCCAGCAGCCGAAGACTAGCGGGGGGGAGTTGGAATGAGCAGTTCTTC
TRBV5-3	few	TRBJ1-2	TRBD1	CARPPDREGTDGYTF	TGTGCCAGACCCCCCGACAGGGAAGGAACAGATGGCTACACCTTC
TRBV4-3	few	TRBJ1-2	NA	CASSQDWGGAGYTF	TGCGCCAGCAGCCAAGACTGGGGCGGCGCTGGCTACACCTTC
TRBV5-1	NA	TRBJ1-4	NA	CASSRGTSIATNEKLFF	TGCGCCAGCAGCAGGGGGACCTCCATTGCAACTAATGAAAAACTGTTTTTT
TRBV5-1	NA	TRBJ1-2	TRBD1	CASSLPGQGAHGYTF	TGCGCCAGCAGCTTGCCGGGACAGGGGGCGCATGGCTACACCTTC
TRBV12-3/TRBV12-4	NA	TRBJ1-3	NA	CASRLDSRNTIYF	TGTGCCAGCAGGCTAGACAGTCGAAACACCATATATTTT
TRBV5-1	NA	TRBJ1-1	NA	CASSLSSNTEAFF	TGCGCCAGCAGCTTGTCTAGTAACACTGAAGCTTTCTTT
TRBV3-1/TRBV3-2	NA	TRBJ1-2	NA	CASSQDSANYGYTF	TGTGCCAGCAGCCAAGATTCGGCTAACTATGGCTACACCTTC
TRBV9	NA	TRBJ2-1	NA	CASSVIESSYNEQFF	TGTGCCAGCAGCGTAATCGAGAGCTCCTACAATGAGCAGTTCTTC
TRBV25-1	few	TRBJ1-3	NA	CASSDTGSGNTIYF	TGTGCCAGCAGTGACACAGGTTCTGGAAACACCATATATTTT
TRBV12-5	NA	TRBJ1-1	TRBD1	CASGWTGGRTEAFF	TGTGCTAGTGGTTGGACAGGGGGCAGGACTGAAGCTTTCTTT
TRBV5-1	NA	TRBJ2-5	TRBD2	CASSFWTSGRGPQETQYF	TGCGCCAGCAGCTTTTGGACTAGCGGGAGAGGCCCCCAAGAGACCCAGTACTTC
TRBV29-1	NA	TRBJ2-3	NA	CSVEKGYTQYF	TGCAGCGTTGAAAAGGGGTATACGCAGTATTTT
TRBV2	NA	TRBJ2-5	NA	CASSWAQETQYF	TGTGCCAGCAGTTGGGCCCAAGAGACCCAGTACTTC
TRBV3-1/TRBV3-2	NA	TRBJ2-1	NA	CASSSLPGKQFF	TGTGCCAGCAGCTCACTACCAGGGAAGCAGTTCTTC
TRBV6-5	NA	TRBJ1-1	NA	CASSSPHAENTEAFF	TGTGCCAGCAGTTCACCCCACGCGGAAAACACTGAAGCTTTCTTT
TRBV24-1	NA	TRBJ2-5	TRBD2	CATSDPSGIETQYF	TGTGCCACCAGTGATCCTAGCGGGATAGAGACCCAGTACTTC
TRBV9	NA	TRBJ2-5	NA	CASSVSSARGQETQYF	TGTGCCAGCAGCGTAAGCTCCGCGCGGGGCCAAGAGACCCAGTACTTC
TRBV6-5	once	TRBJ1-2	NA	CASSPGAGYGYTF	TGTGCCAGCAGTCCAGGGGCCGGCTATGGCTACACCTTC
TRBV7-3	NA	TRBJ2-5	NA	CASSLNPTVETQYF	TGTGCCAGCAGCTTAAACCCGACAGTAGAGACCCAGTACTTC
TRBV10-3	NA	TRBJ1-6	TRBD1	CAISWDRGNSPLHF	TGTGCCATCAGCTGGGACAGGGGGAATTCACCCCTCCACTTT
TRBV7-9	few	TRBJ2-3	NA	CASSFRGAADTQYF	TGTGCCAGCAGCTTCCGGGGGGCGGCAGATACGCAGTATTTT
TRBV29-1	NA	TRBJ2-7	NA	CSATDGFPYEQYF	TGCAGCGCAACCGACGGGTTCCCCTACGAGCAGTACTTC
TRBV15	NA	TRBJ1-2	NA	CATSRDDRNYGYTF	TGTGCCACCAGCAGGGATGACAGGAACTATGGCTACACCTTC
TRBV4-1	NA	TRBJ1-4	TRBD1	CASSQQVNRGPNEKLFF	TGCGCCAGCAGCCAACAGGTTAACAGGGGTCCTAATGAAAAACTGTTTTTT
TRBV19	NA	TRBJ2-1	NA	CASSRPPGNNEQFF	TGTGCCAGTAGTCGTCCCCCGGGGAACAATGAGCAGTTCTTC
TRBV15	NA	TRBJ1-2	NA	CATSTTGANYGYTF	TGTGCCACCAGCACAACAGGAGCTAACTATGGCTACACCTTC
TRBV6-2/TRBV6-3	NA	TRBJ2-1	NA	CASSYRPRGGSSYNEQFF	TGTGCCAGCAGTTACCGGCCGCGGGGTGGGAGCTCCTACAATGAGCAGTTCTTC
TRBV5-1	NA	TRBJ2-3	NA	CASSLDRRTDTQYF	TGCGCCAGCAGCTTGGACAGGCGCACAGATACGCAGTATTTT
TRBV6-5	NA	TRBJ2-6	NA	CASSYAGSGANVLTF	TGTGCCAGCAGTTATGCAGGGTCTGGGGCCAACGTCCTGACTTTC
TRBV6-5	NA	TRBJ1-6	NA	CASVLQANSPLHF	TGTGCCAGCGTCCTACAGGCGAATTCACCCCTCCACTTT
TRBV5-1	NA	TRBJ1-1	NA	CASSRLGPGNTEAFF	TGCGCCAGCAGCCGGCTGGGGCCGGGGAACACTGAAGCTTTCTTT
TRBV7-2	NA	TRBJ1-2	TRBD1	CASSFDRAGYTF	TGTGCCAGCAGCTTCGACAGGGCCGGCTACACCTTC
TRBV5-1	NA	TRBJ2-7	NA	CASTPAYSTAYEQYF	TGCGCCAGCACCCCCGCTTACAGTACCGCCTACGAGCAGTACTTC
TRBV4-2	once	TRBJ1-2	TRBD1	CASSQDLPTGGDYGYTF	TGTGCCAGCAGCCAAGATCTTCCTACAGGGGGTGACTATGGCTACACCTTC
TRBV27	NA	TRBJ2-7	TRBD1	CASSLDKGTGSYEQYF	TGTGCCAGCAGTTTAGACAAAGGGACAGGGTCTTACGAGCAGTACTTC
TRBV28	NA	TRBJ2-3	TRBD2	CASTRGLAGGQDTQYF	TGTGCCAGCACCCGCGGACTAGCGGGAGGGCAAGATACGCAGTATTTT
TRBV10-3	NA	TRBJ1-1	NA	CAIRRDMNTEAFF	TGTGCCATCAGGAGGGACATGAACACTGAAGCTTTCTTT
TRBV7-9	once	TRBJ1-1	NA	CASSLGDRRPPEAFF	TGTGCCAGCAGCTTAGGTGACAGGAGACCACCTGAAGCTTTCTTT
TRBV12-5	NA	TRBJ2-2	TRBD1	CASGLGQGPPGELFF	TGTGCTAGTGGCCTCGGACAGGGGCCGCCGGGGGAGCTGTTTTTT
TRBV5-6	NA	TRBJ1-2	NA	CASSPGAGGNYGYTF	TGTGCCAGCAGCCCTGGCGCGGGGGGGAACTATGGCTACACCTTC
TRBV19	NA	TRBJ2-1	NA	CASGIRQAEYNEQFF	TGTGCCAGTGGGATTCGACAGGCCGAATACAATGAGCAGTTCTTC
TRBV5-4	NA	TRBJ2-5	NA	CASSPQTGLGETQYF	TGTGCCAGCAGCCCACAAACAGGGTTAGGAGAGACCCAGTACTTC
TRBV2	NA	TRBJ2-1	NA	CASKQDQNNEQFF	TGTGCCAGTAAACAGGACCAAAACAATGAGCAGTTCTTC